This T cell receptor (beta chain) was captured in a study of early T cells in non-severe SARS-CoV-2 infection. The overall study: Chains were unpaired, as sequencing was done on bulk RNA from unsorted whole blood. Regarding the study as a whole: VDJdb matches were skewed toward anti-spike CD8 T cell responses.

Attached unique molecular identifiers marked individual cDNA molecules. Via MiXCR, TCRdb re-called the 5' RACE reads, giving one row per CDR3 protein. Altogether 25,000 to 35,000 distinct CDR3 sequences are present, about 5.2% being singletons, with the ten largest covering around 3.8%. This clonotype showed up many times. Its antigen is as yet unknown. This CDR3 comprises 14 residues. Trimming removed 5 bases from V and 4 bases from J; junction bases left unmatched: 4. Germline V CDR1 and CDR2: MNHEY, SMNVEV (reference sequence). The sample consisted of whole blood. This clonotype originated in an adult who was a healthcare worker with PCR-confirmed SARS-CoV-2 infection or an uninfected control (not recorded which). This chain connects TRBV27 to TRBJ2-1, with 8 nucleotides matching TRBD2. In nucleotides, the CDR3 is TGTGCCAGCAGTCTAATAGCGGGGTACAATGAGCAGTTCTTC. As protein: CASSLIAGYNEQFF.